Shown below are 14 T cell receptor beta chains from a single sample sequenced in a study of OX40 agonist ivuxolimab in advanced cancers. Assay used: immunoSEQ multiplex PCR; TCRdb lists only in-frame clones, some missing. The profile covers tens of thousands of clones, with about 89% appearing a single time and less than 0.55% taken by the ten largest. Material: CD4+ or CD8+ T cells sorted from blood, obtained in a trial of the OX40 agonist ivuxolimab. Every receptor here comes from an adult with an advanced solid tumor such as melanoma, head and neck, liver or kidney cancer.

This chain connects TRBV7-2 to TRBJ1-2; 11 bases map to TRBD1. Trimming took 5 bases from V and 8 from J; bases not matched to a gene: 7. Per the germline V gene, CDR1 is SGHTA and CDR2 is FQGNSA. There are 14 residues in the CDR3. In DNA, the CDR3 is TGTGCCAGCAGCACAGGACAGGGGGCCGGGGGCTACACCTTC. This encodes CASSTGQGAGGYTF. Full variable domain (missing parts from reference TRBV7-2 and TRBJ1-2): GAGVSQSPSNKVTEKGKDVELRCDPISGHTALYWYRQSLGQGLEFLIYFQGNSAPDKSGLPSDRFSAERTGGSVSTLTIQRTQQEDSAVYLCASSTGQGAGGYTFGSGTRLTVV.

This chain links TRBV11-3 with TRBJ1-3; maybe TRBD1 (5 bases). CDR3 length: 14 residues. The germline V gene encodes CDR1 SGHNT and CDR2 YENEEA. The V end was cut by 4 bases, the J end by 2 bases, with 9 bases between. The DNA for the CDR3 is TGTGCCAGCAGCTCCAGGGTTGCTGGAAACACCATATATTTT. It yields the protein CASSSRVAGNTIYF.

The CDR3 DNA reads TGTGCCAGCAGCATCGAAGGGGGCACAGATACGCAGTATTTT. Encoded protein: CASSIEGGTDTQYF. The genes are TRBV7-6 and TRBJ2-3, with a tentative D call TRBD1 (5 bases). The length of the CDR3 is 14 residues. In germline, CDR1 is SGHVS, CDR2 FNYEAQ. V lost 5 bases and J 1 base, leaving 10 bases between the germline ends.

V gene TRBV6-5 combines with J gene TRBJ2-7, with D tentatively TRBD1 (5 bases). Germline-derived CDR1 and CDR2 are MNHEY and SVGAGI. The CDR3 runs to 15 residues. V lost 2 bases and J 7 bases, leaving 18 bases between the germline ends. DNA for the CDR3: TGTGCCAGCAGTTACGTCGACAGAGGAGTTGGGGAGCAGTACTTC. Translation gives CASSYVDRGVGEQYF.

The rearrangement uses TRBV5-4 and TRBJ2-5, with 8 bases lining up with TRBD2. The CDR3 extends over 14 amino acids. V lost 2 bases, J lost 5 bases, and 5 bases stayed unmatched. Germline loops: CDR1 SGHNT, CDR2 YYREEE (reference sequence). CDR3 coding DNA: TGTGCCAGCAGCTTAGCGGGAGCGCGGGAGACCCAGTACTTC. Translating it yields CASSLAGARETQYF.

The chain combines TRBV9 with TRBJ2-2; D perhaps matches TRBD1 (6 bases). The CDR3 has 16 amino acids. In germline, CDR1 is SGDLS, CDR2 YYNGEE. V was cut by 0 bases and J by 0 bases, with 9 bases left in between. CDR3 residues: CASSVVGASNTGELFF. CDR3 in DNA: TGTGCCAGCAGCGTAGTGGGGGCCTCGAACACCGGGGAGCTGTTTTTT.

This chain links TRBV18 with TRBJ1-4, with D perhaps TRBD1 (5 bases). The CDR3 loop spans 15 amino acids. V lost 5 bases to trimming and J lost 0 bases, with 10 bases between them. Germline V gene lookup returns CDR1 KGHSH and CDR2 LQKENI. CDR3 sequence: CASSSKGPTNEKLFF. CDR3 DNA sequence: TGTGCCAGCTCAAGTAAGGGGCCAACTAATGAAAAACTGTTTTTT.

The chain uses TRBV4-2 and TRBJ1-4; D perhaps matches TRBD1 (5 bases). Germline V gene lookup returns CDR1 LGHNA and CDR2 YNFKEQ. The CDR3 extends over 17 amino acids. Trimming left V 4 bases short and J 8 bases short, with 23 bases between. Here the CDR3 reads CASSPQALAVRGEKLFF. CDR3 sequence (DNA): TGTGCCAGCAGCCCCCAGGCCTTGGCGGTGCGGGGGGAAAAACTGTTTTTT.

The chain combines TRBV11-3 with TRBJ2-3; 7 bases fit TRBD2. After removal of 4 bases from V and 0 bases from J, the junction contained 7 bases not matched to a gene. Germline V gene sequence: CDR1 SGHNT, CDR2 YENEEA. This CDR3 has 16 amino acids. DNA of the CDR3: TGTGCCAGCAGCTCCCGACTAGCACGTAGCACAGATACGCAGTATTTT. It encodes CASSSRLARSTDTQYF.

Comment on this clone: Other DNA variants within this sample encode the same CDR3. The rearrangement links TRBV4-3 to TRBJ2-7; D is unresolved. Germline V gives CDR1 LGHNA, CDR2 YSLEER. This CDR3 has 15 amino acids. V lost 4 bases and J 1 base, leaving 14 bases between the germline ends. The CDR3 here is CASSPQQVWSYEQYF. The CDR3 DNA sequence: TGCGCCAGCAGCCCACAGCAGGTGTGGTCCTACGAGCAGTACTTC.

This chain connects TRBV5-1 to TRBJ1-2; 8 bases fit TRBD1. The germline V gene encodes CDR1 SGHRS and CDR2 YFSETQ. J lost 6 bases, V lost 4 bases, and 2 bases had no gene match. The length of the CDR3 is 12 residues. The CDR3 region has the DNA TGCGCCAGCAGCGAACAGGGGGATGGCTACACCTTC. Its translation is CASSEQGDGYTF.

The chain links TRBV5-1 to TRBJ2-3, with no clear D. This CDR3 is built from 13 residues. From germline, CDR1 is SGHRS and CDR2 YFSETQ. V gave up 0 bases and J gave up 2 bases, with 4 bases separating them. CDR3 amino acids: CASSLGATDTQYF. As DNA, the CDR3 is TGCGCCAGCAGCTTGGGGGCCACAGATACGCAGTATTTT.

This chain connects TRBV5-6 to TRBJ2-7; D tentatively fits TRBD1 or TRBD2 (5 bases each). This CDR3 region has 13 residues. Trimming removed 1 base at V and 6 bases at J, with 11 bases between. CDR1 is SGHDT, CDR2 YYEEEE, per germline. CDR3 region: CASSLRGPSEQYF. CDR3 nucleotides: TGTGCCAGCAGCTTGAGGGGACCGAGCGAGCAGTACTTC.

The chain carries TRBV29-1 and TRBJ1-2; 8 positions agree with TRBD1. CDR3 length: 15 residues. Losses at the gene ends were 7 bases for V and 4 bases for J; bases not matched to a gene: 14. The V gene's germline CDR1 is SQVTM and CDR2 ANQGSEA. The chain's CDR3 is CSAVRGQLLGYGYTF. The CDR3 bases are TGCAGCGCCGTCAGGGGGCAGCTCCTGGGCTATGGCTACACCTTC.